The 27 T cell receptor beta chains below were found in one sample sequenced in a study of T cells in Graves' hyperthyroidism and ophthalmopathy. What was amplified from RNA transcripts were TCR beta CDR3 regions. TCR CDR3 regions were first amplified by RT-PCR with HTBI primers. One entry per CDR3 protein, called by TCRdb with MiXCR from the multiplex PCR reads. The repertoire holds 600,000 to 800,000 distinct CDR3 sequences, with about a third as singletons. The material sequenced was blood. The source is a woman aged 40-49 years with Graves' hyperthyroidism.

About this clonotype itself: A clone one base away is much larger, so this may be a read error. CDR3 loop: CSARAYGSGSTIYF. The DNA for the CDR3 is TGCAGTGCTAGGGCTTATGGCTCTGGAAGCACCATATATTTT. This chain uses TRBV20-1 with TRBJ1-3; D unclear. This CDR3 region has 14 residues. Germline assignment: CDR1 DFQATT and CDR2 SNEGSKA (reference sequence).

About this clonotype: A much larger clone differs by one base, so this may be a read error. This chain uses TRBV6-1 with TRBJ1-2; no firm D call. The V end was cut by 0 bases, the J end by 4 bases, with 15 bases between. This CDR3 is built from 16 residues. CDR1 and CDR2 (germline): MNHNS, SASEGT. CDR3: CASSEALGAKRYGYTF. The CDR3 DNA is TGTGCCAGCAGTGAAGCGCTTGGCGCGAAGCGCTATGGCTACACCTTC.

The V gene is TRBV6-5, the J gene TRBJ2-6, with D perhaps TRBD1 (6 bases). Between the trimmed V and J ends, which lost 0 bases and 8 bases, there was a span of 11 bases. The CDR3 is 15 amino acids. Germline V lookup: CDR1 MNHEY, CDR2 SVGAGI. CDR3 sequence reads: CASSYSPTGPNVLTF. As DNA, the CDR3 is TGTGCCAGCAGTTACTCGCCGACAGGACCCAACGTCCTGACTTTC.

V is TRBV12-3 or TRBV12-4 and J is TRBJ1-1; no clear D. V lost 4 bases to trimming and J lost 7 bases, with 10 bases between them. This CDR3 comprises 12 residues. The CDR3 region has the DNA TGTGCCAGCAGTTATCTATCCGGTGAAGCTTTCTTT. Translated: CASSYLSGEAFF.

Regarding this clonotype: A single base separates this from a much larger clone, so it may be a read error. The chain joins TRBV19 to TRBJ2-5; TRBD1 agrees at 8 bases. V lost 6 bases, J lost 9 bases, and 9 bases stayed unmatched. Germline CDR1 LNHDA, CDR2 SQIVND (reference sequence). The CDR3 spans 13 residues. In DNA form, the CDR3 reads TGTGCCAGTAGGTCAGGGGGCGGTGAGGCCCAGTACTTC. This codes for CASRSGGGEAQYF.

To note about this clonotype: At one end the junction does not follow the germline gene, possibly because of a read error. J is TRBJ2-5 and V is TRBV7-9, with TRBD1 matching over 9 bases. The CDR3 contains 15 residues. The germline gives CDR1 SEHNR, CDR2 FQNEAQ (reference sequence). CDR3 nucleotides: TGCGCCAGCAGCCCTCGGACAGGGGCGGGGGAGACCCAGTACTTC. It yields the protein CASSPRTGAGETQYF.

The chain employs TRBV7-2 and TRBJ1-3; no definite D call. The germline V gene has CDR1 SGHTA and CDR2 FQGNSA. The V gene lost 4 bases and the J gene lost 2 bases, with 6 bases spanning the gap. This CDR3 contains 13 residues. CDR3 region: CASSSRPGNTIYF. In nucleotides, the CDR3 is TGTGCCAGCAGCTCCCGACCTGGAAACACCATATATTTT.

CDR3 nucleotides: TGTGCCTGGAGTGGTTGGGGGCTAGCGGGACGAGAGACCCAGTACTTC. Its translation: CAWSGWGLAGRETQYF. The chain has TRBV30 and TRBJ2-5, with TRBD2 matching over 9 bases. Germline assignment: CDR1 GTSNPN and CDR2 SVGIG (reference sequence). V lost 1 base, J lost 4 bases, and 10 bases stayed unmatched. There are 16 residues in the CDR3.

V and J are TRBV2 and TRBJ2-1; 7 nucleotides agree with TRBD2. The CDR3 has 15 residues. The junction had 8 bases not matched to a gene; V was cut back by 7 bases and J by 2 bases. The germline gives CDR1 SNHLY, CDR2 FYNNEI. The CDR3 protein is CASTTGGGTYNEQFF. As DNA, the CDR3 is TGTGCCAGCACGACGGGGGGAGGAACCTACAATGAGCAGTTCTTC. The full variable domain, its missing parts supplied by reference TRBV2 and TRBJ2-1, is EPEVTQTPSHQVTQMGQEVILRCVPISNHLYFYWYRQILGQKVEFLVSFYNNEISEKSEIFDDQFSVERPDGSNFTLKIRSTKLEDSAMYFCASTTGGGTYNEQFFGPGTRLTVL.

This clonotype appeared a few times. Here the CDR3 DNA reads TGTGCCAGCAGCTCACCTACGCGGACAGGGCGGGTAGTAGGGACTGAAGCTTTCTTT. Translated, it gives CASSSPTRTGRVVGTEAFF. V and J are TRBV5-6 and TRBJ1-1; TRBD1 aligns across 8 bases. This CDR3 contains 19 residues. Trimming took 3 bases from V and 5 from J; bases not matched to a gene: 21. Germline V lookup: CDR1 SGHDT, CDR2 YYEEEE.

This clonotype showed up just once. This rearrangement joins TRBV7-2 to TRBJ1-6; unclear D gene. Trimming removed 1 base from V and 9 bases from J, with 25 bases in between. Germline-derived CDR1 and CDR2 are SGHTA and FQGNSA. The CDR3 covers 19 residues. In nucleotides, the CDR3 is TGTGCCAGCAGCTTAGGCCCATCCTACCCGCATCCTGTGGGTTCACCCCTCCACTTT. Translation: CASSLGPSYPHPVGSPLHF.

J is TRBJ2-7 and V is TRBV10-3, with TRBD1 identical over 7 bases. The CDR3 contains 16 residues. The germline gives CDR1 ENHRY, CDR2 SYGVKD. V lost 1 base, J lost 3 bases, and 9 bases stayed unmatched. CDR3 coding DNA: TGTGCCATCAGTGAGTTCACCCGGGACAGACTCTACGAGCAGTACTTC. It codes for CAISEFTRDRLYEQYF.

The gene calls are TRBV7-2 and TRBJ2-7; 9 bases agree with TRBD2. V was pared by 5 bases and J by 7 bases, with 9 bases of the junction left unmatched. The CDR3 contains 14 residues. Germline assignment: CDR1 SGHTA and CDR2 FQGNSA. This CDR3 is CASSRTSDNNEQYF. The CDR3 bases are TGTGCCAGCAGCCGGACTAGCGACAACAATGAGCAGTACTTC.

There are a few counts of this clonotype. The chain links TRBV25-1 to TRBJ2-1, with D hard to call. V was trimmed by 5 bases and J by 8 bases, leaving 13 bases between them. Germline values: CDR1 MGHDK, CDR2 SYGVNS. The CDR3 is made up of 13 amino acids. CDR3 region: CASSPFPGDEQFF. For the CDR3, the DNA is TGTGCCAGCAGTCCCTTCCCGGGCGATGAGCAGTTCTTC.

The V call is TRBV7-9, the J call TRBJ2-5; 8 bases agree with TRBD1. Germline CDR1 and CDR2: SEHNR and FQNEAQ (reference sequence). The CDR3 totals 15 residues. After removal of 4 bases from V and 2 bases from J, the junction contained 6 bases not matched to a gene. Written as DNA, the CDR3 is TGTGCCAGCAGCTCTGGACAGGGCGATCAAGAGACCCAGTACTTC. It is translated as CASSSGQGDQETQYF.

This clonotype was seen many times. An end of the junction differs from the germline gene, which may be a read error. The chain employs TRBV7-8 and TRBJ2-7, with TRBD2 matching over 7 bases. Germline loops: CDR1 SGHVS, CDR2 FQNEAQ. The CDR3 runs to 12 residues. CDR3 sequence reads: CASSLERREPYF. The CDR3 DNA follows: TGTGCCAGCAGCTTAGAAAGGCGGGAGCCGTACTTC.

Here the CDR3 DNA reads TGTGCCAGCAGTGGGGGACCTAGTACCGACGAGCAGTACTTC. This sequence encodes CASSGGPSTDEQYF. V gene TRBV6-5 combines with J gene TRBJ2-7; D may match TRBD1 or TRBD2 (5 bases each). Germline assignment: CDR1 MNHEY and CDR2 SVGAGI. The CDR3 is 14 amino acids. Trimming cost V 5 bases and J 5 bases, with 16 bases left between them.

V and J are TRBV7-9 and TRBJ1-2, with D uncertain. The CDR3 length is 14 residues. Per the germline V gene, CDR1 is SEHNR and CDR2 is FQNEAQ (reference sequence). V was cut by 1 base and J by 4 bases, with 10 bases left in between. CDR3: CASSLVGHFYGYTF. CDR3 nucleotides: TGTGCCAGCAGCTTAGTGGGCCACTTCTATGGCTACACCTTC.

In nucleotides, the CDR3 is TGTGCCACCAGCAGAGATAGTCCGACCGCCGCTGAAGCTTTCTTT. This gives the protein CATSRDSPTAAEAFF. J is TRBJ1-1 and V is TRBV15; no definite D call. Germline CDR1 is LNHNV and CDR2 is YYDKDF (reference sequence). Between the trimmed V and J ends, which lost 0 bases and 6 bases, there was a span of 14 bases. CDR3 length equals 15 residues.

V and J are TRBV28 and TRBJ2-5; perhaps TRBD1 as D (5 bases). CDR3 length: 14 amino acids. V lost 3 bases and J 5 bases, leaving 13 bases between the germline ends. Germline CDR1 reads MDHEN; CDR2 reads SYDVKM. The CDR3 here is CASSFGRDGETQYF. CDR3 DNA: TGTGCCAGCAGTTTCGGCAGGGATGGGGAGACCCAGTACTTC.

The chain has TRBV3-1 and TRBJ1-2; D uncertain. The CDR3 runs to 14 residues. The germline V gene has CDR1 LGHDT and CDR2 YNNKEL (reference sequence). V lost 5 bases to trimming and J lost 2 bases, with 12 bases between them. The CDR3 reads CASSARGTNYGYTF. The CDR3 DNA is TGTGCCAGCAGCGCCCGCGGCACCAACTATGGCTACACCTTC.

This clonotype was recorded many times. The chain joins TRBV2 to TRBJ2-5; possibly TRBD2 for D (6 bases). V was cut by 2 bases and J by 2 bases, with 12 bases left in between. The CDR3 has 15 residues. Germline V gene data show CDR1 as SNHLY and CDR2 as FYNNEI. CDR3 residues: CASSELAGKQETQYF. The CDR3 DNA reads as TGTGCCAGCAGTGAATTGGCGGGGAAACAAGAGACCCAGTACTTC.

The rearrangement links TRBV20-1 to TRBJ2-7; a weak D match, TRBD1 (6 bases). V shed 1 base and J shed 9 bases, with 22 bases lying between them. The germline gives CDR1 DFQATT, CDR2 SNEGSKA (reference sequence). The CDR3 runs 15 residues. In DNA, the CDR3 is TGCAGTGCTAGAGGTCGGGCAGGGGCGCAGGGACGGCAGTACTTC. Its translation: CSARGRAGAQGRQYF.

The chain has TRBV13 and TRBJ1-1; D gene unclear. Germline CDR1 and CDR2: PRHDT and FYEKMQ (reference sequence). V lost 0 bases to trimming and J lost 0 bases, with 8 bases between them. The CDR3 extends over 15 amino acids. Here the CDR3 reads CASSLGWGLNTEAFF. CDR3 nucleotides: TGTGCCAGCAGCTTAGGTTGGGGTTTGAACACTGAAGCTTTCTTT.

This clonotype was observed many times. The rearrangement joins TRBV7-2 to TRBJ2-5, with 9 bases matching TRBD2. The CDR3 has 16 residues. After removal of 1 base from V and 6 bases from J, the junction contained 9 bases not matched to a gene. Germline CDR1 is SGHTA and CDR2 is FQGNSA. The CDR3 is CASSLGASGKTKTQYF. CDR3 bases: TGTGCCAGCAGCTTAGGGGCTAGCGGGAAGACAAAGACCCAGTACTTC.

This clonotype was recorded a few times. CDR3 in amino acids: CATRQGSTGELFF. The CDR3 DNA follows: TGTGCCACCCGACAGGGAAGCACCGGGGAGCTGTTTTTT. The rearrangement uses TRBV6-2 or TRBV6-3 and TRBJ2-2; TRBD1 matches 7 bases. Germline V gene data show CDR1 as MNHEY and CDR2 as SVGEGT. Trimming at V came to 10 bases and at J to 4 bases, leaving 6 bases not matched to a gene. The CDR3 spans 13 residues.

This rearrangement joins TRBV12-3 or TRBV12-4 to TRBJ1-1; D ambiguous. CDR3 length equals 12 residues. Trimming removed 6 bases from V and 4 bases from J, with 9 bases in between. The CDR3 loop reads CASSPTLTEAFF. The CDR3 region has the DNA TGTGCCAGCAGCCCGACCCTCACTGAAGCTTTCTTT.